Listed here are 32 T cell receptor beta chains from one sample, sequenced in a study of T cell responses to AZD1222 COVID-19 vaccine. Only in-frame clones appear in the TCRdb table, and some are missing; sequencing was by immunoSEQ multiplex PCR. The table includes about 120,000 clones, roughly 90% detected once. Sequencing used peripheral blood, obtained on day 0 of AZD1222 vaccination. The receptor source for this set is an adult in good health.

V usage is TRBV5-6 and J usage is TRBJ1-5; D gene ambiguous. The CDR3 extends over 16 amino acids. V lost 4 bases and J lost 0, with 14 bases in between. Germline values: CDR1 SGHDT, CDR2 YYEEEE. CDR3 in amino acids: CASSPWRRYSNQPQHF. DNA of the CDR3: TGTGCCAGCAGCCCCTGGAGGAGATATAGCAATCAGCCCCAGCATTTT. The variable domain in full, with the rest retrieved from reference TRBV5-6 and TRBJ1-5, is DAGVTQSPTHLIKTRGQQVTLRCSPKSGHDTVSWYQQALGQGPQFIFQYYEEEERQRGNFPDRFSGHQFPNYSSELNVNALLLGDSALYLCASSPWRRYSNQPQHFGDGTRLSIL.

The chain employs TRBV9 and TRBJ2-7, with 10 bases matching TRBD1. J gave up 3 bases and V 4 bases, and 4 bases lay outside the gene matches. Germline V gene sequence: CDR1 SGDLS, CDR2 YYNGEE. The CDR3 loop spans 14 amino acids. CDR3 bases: TGTGCCAGCAGCACCGGGACAGGGGTCTACGAGCAGTACTTC. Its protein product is CASSTGTGVYEQYF.

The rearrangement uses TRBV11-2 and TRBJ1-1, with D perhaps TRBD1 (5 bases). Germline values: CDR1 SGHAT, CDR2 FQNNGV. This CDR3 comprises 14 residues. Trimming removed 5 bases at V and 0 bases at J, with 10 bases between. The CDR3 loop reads CASSDSPLNTEAFF. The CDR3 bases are TGTGCCAGCAGCGACAGTCCATTGAACACTGAAGCTTTCTTT.

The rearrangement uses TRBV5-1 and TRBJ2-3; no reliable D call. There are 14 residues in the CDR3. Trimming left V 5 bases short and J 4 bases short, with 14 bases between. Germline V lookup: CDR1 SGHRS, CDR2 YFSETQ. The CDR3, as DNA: TGCGCCAGCAGTTCGACGACCAGTGCAGATACGCAGTATTTT. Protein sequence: CASSSTTSADTQYF.

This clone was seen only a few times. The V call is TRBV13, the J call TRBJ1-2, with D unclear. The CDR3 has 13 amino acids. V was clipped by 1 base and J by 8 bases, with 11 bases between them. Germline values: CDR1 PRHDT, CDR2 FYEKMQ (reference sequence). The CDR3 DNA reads TGTGCCAGCAGCTTAGATCGGGAAGGGGGCTACACCTTC. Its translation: CASSLDREGGYTF.

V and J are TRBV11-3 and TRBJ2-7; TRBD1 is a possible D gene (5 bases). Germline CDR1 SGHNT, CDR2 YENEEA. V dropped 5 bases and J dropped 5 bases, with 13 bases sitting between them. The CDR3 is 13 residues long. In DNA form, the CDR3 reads TGTGCCAGCAGCCCATTCAGGGATGACGAGCAGTACTTC. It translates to CASSPFRDDEQYF.

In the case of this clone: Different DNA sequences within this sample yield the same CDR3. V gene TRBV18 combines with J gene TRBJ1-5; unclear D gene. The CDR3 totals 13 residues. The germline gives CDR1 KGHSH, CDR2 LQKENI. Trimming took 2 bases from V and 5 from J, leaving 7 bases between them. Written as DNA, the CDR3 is TGTGCCAGCTCACCAGGGCGGGATCAGCCCCAGCATTTT. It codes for CASSPGRDQPQHF.

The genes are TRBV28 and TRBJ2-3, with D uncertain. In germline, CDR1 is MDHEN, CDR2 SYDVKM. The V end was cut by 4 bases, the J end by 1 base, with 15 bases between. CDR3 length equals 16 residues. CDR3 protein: CASSSPVGSGTDTQYF. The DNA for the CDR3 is TGTGCCAGCAGTTCCCCGGTTGGGTCGGGCACAGATACGCAGTATTTT. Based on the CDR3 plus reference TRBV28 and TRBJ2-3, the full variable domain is DVKVTQSSRYLVKRTGEKVFLECVQDMDHENMFWYRQDPGLGLRLIYFSYDVKMKEKGDIPEGYSVSREKKERFSLILESASTNQTSMYLCASSSPVGSGTDTQYFGPGTRLTVL.

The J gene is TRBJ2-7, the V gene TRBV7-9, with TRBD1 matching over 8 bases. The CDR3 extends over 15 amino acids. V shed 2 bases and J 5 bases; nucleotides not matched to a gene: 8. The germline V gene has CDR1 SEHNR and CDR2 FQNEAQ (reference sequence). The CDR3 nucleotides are TGTGCCAGCAGCTTATCCCAGGGGGCGAGTAACGAGCAGTACTTC. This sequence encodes CASSLSQGASNEQYF.

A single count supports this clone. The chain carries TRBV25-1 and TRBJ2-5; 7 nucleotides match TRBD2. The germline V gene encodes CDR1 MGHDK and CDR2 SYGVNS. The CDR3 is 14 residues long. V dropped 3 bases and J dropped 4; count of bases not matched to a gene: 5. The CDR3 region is CASSDGGWGETQYF. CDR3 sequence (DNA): TGTGCCAGCAGTGACGGGGGGTGGGGAGAGACCCAGTACTTC.

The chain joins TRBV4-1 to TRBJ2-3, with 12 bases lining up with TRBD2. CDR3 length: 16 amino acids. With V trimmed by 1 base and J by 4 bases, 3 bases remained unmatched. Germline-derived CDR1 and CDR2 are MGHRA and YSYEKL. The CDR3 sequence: CASSQVGLAGSDTQYF. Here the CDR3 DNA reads TGCGCCAGCAGCCAAGTAGGACTAGCGGGATCAGATACGCAGTATTTT.

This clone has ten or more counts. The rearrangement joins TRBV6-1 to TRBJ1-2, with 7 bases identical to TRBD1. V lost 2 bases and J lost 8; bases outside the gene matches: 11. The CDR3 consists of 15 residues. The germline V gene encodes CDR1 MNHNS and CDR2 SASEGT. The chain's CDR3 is CASSESEGAGVGYTF. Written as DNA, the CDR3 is TGTGCCAGCAGTGAATCGGAGGGGGCGGGGGTAGGCTACACCTTC.

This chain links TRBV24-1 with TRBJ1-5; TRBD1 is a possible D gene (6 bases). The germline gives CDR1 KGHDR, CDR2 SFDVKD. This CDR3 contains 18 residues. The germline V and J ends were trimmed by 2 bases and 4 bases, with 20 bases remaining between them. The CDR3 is CATSDSSGGQSFNQPQHF. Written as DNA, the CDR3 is TGTGCCACCAGTGATTCGTCTGGTGGACAGTCATTTAATCAGCCCCAGCATTTT.

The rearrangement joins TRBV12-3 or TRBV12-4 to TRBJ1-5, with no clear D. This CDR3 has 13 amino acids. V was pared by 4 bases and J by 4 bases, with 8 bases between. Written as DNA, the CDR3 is TGTGCCAGCAGTTGGCGAGAGAATCAGCCCCAGCATTTT. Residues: CASSWRENQPQHF.

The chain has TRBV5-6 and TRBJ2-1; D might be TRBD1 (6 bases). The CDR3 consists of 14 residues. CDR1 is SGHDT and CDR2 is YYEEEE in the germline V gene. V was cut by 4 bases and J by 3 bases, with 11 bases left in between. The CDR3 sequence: CASSPRQVYNEQFF. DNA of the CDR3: TGTGCCAGCAGCCCCAGACAGGTCTACAATGAGCAGTTCTTC.

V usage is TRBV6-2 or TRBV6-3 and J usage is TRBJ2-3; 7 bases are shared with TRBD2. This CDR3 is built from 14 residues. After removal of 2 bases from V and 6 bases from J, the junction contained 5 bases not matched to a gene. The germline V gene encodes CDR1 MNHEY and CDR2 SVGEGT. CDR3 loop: CASSYREVGDTQYF. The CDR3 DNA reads TGTGCCAGCAGTTACCGGGAGGTGGGGGATACGCAGTATTTT.

The CDR3 nucleotides are TGTGCCAGCAGTCCCCTCCCGCTGCGGCCCCCTGGAAACACCATATATTTT. The encoded protein is CASSPLPLRPPGNTIYF. The rearrangement joins TRBV27 to TRBJ1-3, with D unclear. CDR3 length equals 17 residues. CDR1 MNHEY and CDR2 SMNVEV come from the germline V gene (reference sequence). Trimming took off 5 bases at V and 2 bases at J, with 19 bases between the two ends.

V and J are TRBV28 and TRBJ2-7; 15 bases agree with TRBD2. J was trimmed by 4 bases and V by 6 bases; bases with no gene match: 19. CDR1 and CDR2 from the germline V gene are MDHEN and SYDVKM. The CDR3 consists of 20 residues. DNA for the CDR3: TGTGCCAGCAGGTGCGGTGGGACTAGCGGGAGGCCCGCAACCTTGTACGAGCAGTACTTC. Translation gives CASRCGGTSGRPATLYEQYF.

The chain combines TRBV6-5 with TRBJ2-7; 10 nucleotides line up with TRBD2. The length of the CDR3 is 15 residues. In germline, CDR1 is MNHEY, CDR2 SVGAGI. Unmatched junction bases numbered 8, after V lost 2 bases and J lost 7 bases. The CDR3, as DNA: TGTGCCAGCAGTTACGGGACTAGCGCCCGGTGGGAGCAGTACTTC. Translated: CASSYGTSARWEQYF.

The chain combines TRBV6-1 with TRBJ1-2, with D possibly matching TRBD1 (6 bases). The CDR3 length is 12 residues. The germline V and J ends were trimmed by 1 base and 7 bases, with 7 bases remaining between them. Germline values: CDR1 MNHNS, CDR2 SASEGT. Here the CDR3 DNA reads TGTGCCAGCAGTGAAGGGGGGCTTGGCTACACCTTC. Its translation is CASSEGGLGYTF.

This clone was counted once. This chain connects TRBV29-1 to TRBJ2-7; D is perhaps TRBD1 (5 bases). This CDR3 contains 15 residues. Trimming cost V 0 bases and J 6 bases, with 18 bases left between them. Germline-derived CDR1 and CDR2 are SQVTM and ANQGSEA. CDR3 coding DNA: TGCAGCGTTGAAGAAGTCCAGGGCGAGCTTGGCGAGCAGTACTTC. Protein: CSVEEVQGELGEQYF.

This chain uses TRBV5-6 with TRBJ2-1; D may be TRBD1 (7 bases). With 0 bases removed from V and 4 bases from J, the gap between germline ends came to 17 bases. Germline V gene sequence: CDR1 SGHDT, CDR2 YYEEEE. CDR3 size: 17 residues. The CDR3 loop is CASSLEGGGDSYNEQFF. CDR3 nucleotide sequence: TGTGCCAGCAGCTTGGAAGGGGGCGGGGATTCTTACAATGAGCAGTTCTTC.

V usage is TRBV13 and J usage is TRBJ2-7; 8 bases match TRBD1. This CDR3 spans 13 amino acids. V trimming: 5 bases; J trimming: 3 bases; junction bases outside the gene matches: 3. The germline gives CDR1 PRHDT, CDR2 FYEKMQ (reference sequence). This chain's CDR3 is CASSPGQGYEQYF. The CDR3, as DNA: TGTGCCAGCAGCCCCGGACAGGGCTACGAGCAGTACTTC.

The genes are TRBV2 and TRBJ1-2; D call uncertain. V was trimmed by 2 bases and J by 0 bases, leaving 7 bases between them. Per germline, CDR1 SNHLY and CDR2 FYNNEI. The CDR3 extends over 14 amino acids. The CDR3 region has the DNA TGTGCCAGCAGTGAAAGAAACGCTAACTATGGCTACACCTTC. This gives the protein CASSERNANYGYTF.

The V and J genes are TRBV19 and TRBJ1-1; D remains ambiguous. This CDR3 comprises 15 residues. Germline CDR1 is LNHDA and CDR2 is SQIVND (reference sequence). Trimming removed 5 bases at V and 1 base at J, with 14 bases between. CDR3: CASSRTGPPNTEAFF. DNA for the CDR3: TGTGCCAGTAGTCGGACCGGGCCCCCGAACACTGAAGCTTTCTTT.

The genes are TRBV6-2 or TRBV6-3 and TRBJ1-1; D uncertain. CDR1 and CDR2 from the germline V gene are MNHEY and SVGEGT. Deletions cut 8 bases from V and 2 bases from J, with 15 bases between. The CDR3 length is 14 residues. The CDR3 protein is CASGYSRRNTEAFF. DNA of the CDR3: TGTGCCAGCGGCTACTCCCGGAGAAACACTGAAGCTTTCTTT.

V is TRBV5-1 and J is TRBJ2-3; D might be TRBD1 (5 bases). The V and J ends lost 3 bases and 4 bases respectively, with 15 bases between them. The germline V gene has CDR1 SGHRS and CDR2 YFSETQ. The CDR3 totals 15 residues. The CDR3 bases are TGCGCCAGCAGCTCCCAGGGTTGGGGTTCAGATACGCAGTATTTT. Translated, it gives CASSSQGWGSDTQYF. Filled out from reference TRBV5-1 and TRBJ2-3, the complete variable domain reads KAGVTQTPRYLIKTRGQQVTLSCSPISGHRSVSWYQQTPGQGLQFLFEYFSETQRNKGNFPGRFSGRQFSNSRSEMNVSTLELGDSALYLCASSSQGWGSDTQYFGPGTRLTVL.

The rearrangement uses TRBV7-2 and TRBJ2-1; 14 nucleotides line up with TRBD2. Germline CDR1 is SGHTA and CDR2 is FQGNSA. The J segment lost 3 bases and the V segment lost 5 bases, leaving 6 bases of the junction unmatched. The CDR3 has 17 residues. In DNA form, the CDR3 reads TGTGCCAGCAGCCGGGGACTAGCGGGAGAAATCTACAATGAGCAGTTCTTC. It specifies CASSRGLAGEIYNEQFF.

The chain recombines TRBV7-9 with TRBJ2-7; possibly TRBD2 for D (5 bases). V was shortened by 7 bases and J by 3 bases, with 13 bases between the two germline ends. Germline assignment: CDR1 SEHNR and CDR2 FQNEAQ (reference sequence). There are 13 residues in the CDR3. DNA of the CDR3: TGTGCCAGCACCCCTCCAAGCGGCTACGAGCAGTACTTC. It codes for CASTPPSGYEQYF.

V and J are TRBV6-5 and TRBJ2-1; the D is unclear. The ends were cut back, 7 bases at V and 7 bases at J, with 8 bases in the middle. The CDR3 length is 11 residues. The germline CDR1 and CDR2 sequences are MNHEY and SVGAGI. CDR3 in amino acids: CASTLSNEQFF. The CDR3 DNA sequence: TGTGCCAGCACCTTAAGTAATGAGCAGTTCTTC.

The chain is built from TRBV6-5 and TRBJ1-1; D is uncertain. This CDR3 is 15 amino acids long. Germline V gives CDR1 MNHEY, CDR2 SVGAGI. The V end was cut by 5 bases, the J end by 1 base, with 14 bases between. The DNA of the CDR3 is TGTGCCAGCAGTCCACGCAGAGGATGGAACACTGAAGCTTTCTTT. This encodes CASSPRRGWNTEAFF.

For the CDR3, the DNA is TGCGCCAGCAGCAGGACCGCAGGAGGTAGCAATCAGCCCCAGCATTTT. It translates to CASSRTAGGSNQPQHF. The rearrangement joins TRBV4-1 to TRBJ1-5; the D is unclear. The germline CDR1 and CDR2 sequences are MGHRA and YSYEKL. V was cut by 5 bases and J by 0 bases, with 14 bases left in between. CDR3 length: 16 amino acids.